The sequence of this T cell receptor beta chain was determined in a study of blood T cell repertoires in COVID-19. Only in-frame clones appear in the TCRdb table, and some are missing; sequencing was by immunoSEQ multiplex PCR. The table includes about 160,000 clones, about 80% detected once. Between the trimmed V and J ends, which lost 3 bases and 6 bases, there was a span of 11 bases. Germline values: CDR1 MNHNS, CDR2 SASEGT. The CDR3 consists of 13 residues. Sequencing used PBMCs or T cells enriched from blood (not recorded which). The clonotype originates from a woman aged 60-75 years who had recovered from COVID-19. The chain employs TRBV6-1 and TRBJ1-2, with a weak D call TRBD1 (5 bases). CDR3 amino acids: CASSEGGWDGYTF. Here the CDR3 DNA reads TGTGCCAGCAGTGAGGGGGGATGGGATGGCTACACCTTC.